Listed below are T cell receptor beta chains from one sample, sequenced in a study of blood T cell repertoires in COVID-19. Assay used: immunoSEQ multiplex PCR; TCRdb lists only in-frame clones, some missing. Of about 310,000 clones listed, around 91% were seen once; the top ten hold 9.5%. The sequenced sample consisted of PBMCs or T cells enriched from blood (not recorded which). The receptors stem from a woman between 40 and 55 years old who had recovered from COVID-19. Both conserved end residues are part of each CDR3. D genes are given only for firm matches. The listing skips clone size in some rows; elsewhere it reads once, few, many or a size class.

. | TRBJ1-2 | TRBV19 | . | CASSWTDYGYTF
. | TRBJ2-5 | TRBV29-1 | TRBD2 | CSVRAGGETQYF
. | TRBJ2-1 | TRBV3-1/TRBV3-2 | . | CASSQFRGLNYNEQFF
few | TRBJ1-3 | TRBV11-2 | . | CASSPPGVPSSGNTIYF
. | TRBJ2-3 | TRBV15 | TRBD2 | CATSKSGTTSDTQYF
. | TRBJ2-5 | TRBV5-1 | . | CASSPFERTQETQYF
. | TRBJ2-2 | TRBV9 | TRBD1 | CASSVDGTGDTGELFF
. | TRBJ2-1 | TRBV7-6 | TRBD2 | CASSTSGSSYNEQFF
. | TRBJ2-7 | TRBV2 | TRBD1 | CASSVDRSYEQYF
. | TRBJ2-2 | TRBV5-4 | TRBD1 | CAVGTGGDTGELFF
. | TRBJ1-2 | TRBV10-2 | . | CASSESTGVDGYTF
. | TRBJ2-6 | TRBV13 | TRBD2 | CATIGREGAGANVLTF
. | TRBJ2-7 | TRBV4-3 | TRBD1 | CASSQGPGQTYEQYF
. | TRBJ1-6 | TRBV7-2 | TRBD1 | CASSPRTGIYNSPLHF
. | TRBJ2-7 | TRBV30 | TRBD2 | CAYYIAGGPYEQYF
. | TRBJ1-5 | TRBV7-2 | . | CASSLAFSNQPQHF
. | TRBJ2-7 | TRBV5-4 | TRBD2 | CASSLGTSGYLRTYEQYF
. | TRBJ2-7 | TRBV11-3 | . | CASSVLGEQYF
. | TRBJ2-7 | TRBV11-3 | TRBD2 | CASTPRGGDYEQYF
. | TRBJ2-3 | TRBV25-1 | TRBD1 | CASNTGGTDTQYF
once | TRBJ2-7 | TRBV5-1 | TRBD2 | CASSFKLAGPYEQYF
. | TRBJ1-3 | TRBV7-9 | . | CASSLVGGSGNTIYF
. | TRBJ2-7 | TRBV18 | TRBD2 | CASSPPSGGPSYEQYF